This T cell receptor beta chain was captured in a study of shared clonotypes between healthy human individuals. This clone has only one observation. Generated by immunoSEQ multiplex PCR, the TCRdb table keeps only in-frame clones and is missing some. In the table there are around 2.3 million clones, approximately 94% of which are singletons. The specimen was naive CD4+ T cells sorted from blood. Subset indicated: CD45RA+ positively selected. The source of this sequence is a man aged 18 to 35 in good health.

The CDR3 bases are TGTGCCAGCAGCCCCGGGGCAGGGCCTTGGTACGAGCAGTACTTC. This translates into CASSPGAGPWYEQYF. The chain links TRBV11-3 to TRBJ2-7; perhaps D is TRBD1 or TRBD2 (5 bases each). The CDR3 length is 15 residues. Trimming cost V 5 bases and J 4 bases, with 18 bases left between them. CDR1 SGHNT and CDR2 YENEEA come from the germline V gene.